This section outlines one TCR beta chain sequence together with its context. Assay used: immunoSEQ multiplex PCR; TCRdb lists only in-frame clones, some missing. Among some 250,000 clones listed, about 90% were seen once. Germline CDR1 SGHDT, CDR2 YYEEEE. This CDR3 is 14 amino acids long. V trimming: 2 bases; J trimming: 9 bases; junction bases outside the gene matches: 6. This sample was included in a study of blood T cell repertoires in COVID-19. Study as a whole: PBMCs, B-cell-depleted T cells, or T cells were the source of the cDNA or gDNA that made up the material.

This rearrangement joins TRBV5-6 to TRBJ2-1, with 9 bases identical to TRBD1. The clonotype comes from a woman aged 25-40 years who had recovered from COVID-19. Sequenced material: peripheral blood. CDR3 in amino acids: CASSFGTGGIEQFF. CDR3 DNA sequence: TGTGCCAGCAGCTTCGGTACAGGGGGCATTGAGCAGTTCTTC. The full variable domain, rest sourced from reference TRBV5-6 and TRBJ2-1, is DAGVTQSPTHLIKTRGQQVTLRCSPKSGHDTVSWYQQALGQGPQFIFQYYEEEERQRGNFPDRFSGHQFPNYSSELNVNALLLGDSALYLCASSFGTGGIEQFFGPGTRLTVL.